These 32 T cell receptor beta chains were all obtained from the same sample, sequenced in a study of patients and donors after allogeneic stem cell transplantation. TCRdb recomputed calls from the RT-PCR reads with MiXCR, one row per CDR3 protein. The sample contains hundreds of thousands of distinct CDR3 sequences, 16% of which appear only once. The sequenced sample was blood, either unsorted or a sorted T cell fraction (not recorded which). The source is a human donor who was either an allogeneic HSCT recipient or a stem cell or donor lymphocyte infusion donor (not recorded which). It is not recorded whose cells these are; they may come from a transplant donor.

This clonotype was seen only a few times. The chain combines TRBV24-1 with TRBJ2-7; D not certain. CDR3 length: 12 residues. Germline lookup yields CDR1 KGHDR and CDR2 SFDVKD. V lost 9 bases and J lost 2, with 10 bases in between. CDR3 DNA sequence: TGTGCCACCGGTACTCACCCCTACGAGCAGTACTTC. This gives the protein CATGTHPYEQYF.

This chain connects TRBV11-1 to TRBJ2-3, with 9 bases that match TRBD2. CDR1 SGHAT and CDR2 FQDESV come from the germline V gene (reference sequence). The CDR3 is 15 residues long. Trimming at V came to 4 bases and at J to 1 base, leaving 3 bases not matched to a gene. In DNA form, the CDR3 reads TGTGCCAGCAGCTACGGGACTAGCCGCACAGATACGCAGTATTTT. Its protein is CASSYGTSRTDTQYF.

CDR3 bases: TGTGCCAGCAGACCGGCGGATAGCTCCTACGAGCAGTACTTC. Amino acids: CASRPADSSYEQYF. The chain is built from TRBV12-3 or TRBV12-4 and TRBJ2-7; D is unresolved. The CDR3 runs to 14 residues. V was shortened by 6 bases and J by 0 bases, with 12 bases between the two germline ends.

This clonotype turned up a few times. The CDR3 is CASSLVGLDQPQHF. In DNA form, the CDR3 reads TGCGCCAGCAGCTTGGTTGGGTTGGATCAGCCCCAGCATTTT. The chain is built from TRBV5-1 and TRBJ1-5; D remains unclear. In germline, CDR1 is SGHRS, CDR2 YFSETQ. V lost 0 bases, J lost 5 bases, and 9 bases lay in between. The CDR3 is 14 residues long.

This clonotype has a handful of counts. Mismatch with germline at one junction end may stem from a read error. This chain joins TRBV6-2 or TRBV6-3 and TRBJ2-4; TRBD2 agrees at 9 bases. CDR1 is MNHEY and CDR2 is SVGEGT in the germline V gene. The CDR3 spans 14 residues. The CDR3: CASSYGVSGGRLHF. The CDR3, as DNA: TGTGCCAGCAGTTACGGGGTTAGCGGGGGCCGCCTTCACTTC.

There are a few counts of this clonotype. The J gene is TRBJ1-5, the V gene TRBV7-9, with D possibly matching TRBD1 (5 bases). The V end lost 2 bases, the J end lost 6 bases, and 14 bases lay between the germline ends. The CDR3 is made up of 15 amino acids. Germline V gene data show CDR1 as SEHNR and CDR2 as FQNEAQ (reference sequence). The CDR3 DNA reads as TGTGCCAGCAGCTTATCCACGGGGGTTGGTCAGCCCCAGCATTTT. It encodes CASSLSTGVGQPQHF.

The rearrangement joins TRBV20-1 to TRBJ2-1; TRBD2 aligns across 7 bases. Per germline, CDR1 DFQATT and CDR2 SNEGSKA (reference sequence). This CDR3 contains 15 residues. J gave up 3 bases and V 3 bases, and 8 bases lay outside the gene matches. CDR3 in amino acids: CSARSVGGRYNEQFF. CDR3 in DNA: TGCAGTGCTAGGAGTGTGGGAGGGCGCTACAATGAGCAGTTCTTC.

This clonotype was seen more than once but under ten times. The chain uses TRBV7-6 and TRBJ1-1; D gene ambiguous. The germline V gene has CDR1 SGHVS and CDR2 FNYEAQ. V lost 0 bases and J lost 6, with 8 bases in between. CDR3 size: 13 residues. DNA of the CDR3: TGTGCCAGCAGCTTAGCGCGGGGATCTGAAGCTTTCTTT. Its translation: CASSLARGSEAFF.

This chain connects TRBV7-2 to TRBJ2-1; D assignment may be TRBD1 or TRBD2 (5 bases each). V was shortened by 0 bases and J by 8 bases, with 14 bases between the two germline ends. The CDR3 is made up of 15 amino acids. Germline lookup yields CDR1 SGHTA and CDR2 FQGNSA. Here the CDR3 reads CASSLAGTGTDEQFF. The CDR3 region has the DNA TGTGCCAGCAGCTTAGCGGGGACGGGAACAGATGAGCAGTTCTTC.

This clonotype was seen a handful of times. The chain has TRBV10-3 and TRBJ1-2, with TRBD1 as a possible D gene (6 bases). This CDR3 is 16 amino acids long. Trimming took off 6 bases at V and 5 bases at J, with 22 bases between the two ends. CDR1 ENHRY and CDR2 SYGVKD come from the germline V gene. CDR3 protein: CAISGGPTQGMYGYTF. DNA for the CDR3: TGTGCCATCAGCGGAGGACCCACGCAGGGGATGTATGGCTACACCTTC.

This chain joins TRBV25-1 and TRBJ1-4; 10 nucleotides agree with TRBD1. Germline CDR1 MGHDK, CDR2 SYGVNS. The CDR3 loop spans 15 amino acids. V dropped 3 bases and J dropped 14; count of bases not matched to a gene: 12. CDR3 sequence reads: CASSEGGQGRFRLFF. The CDR3 DNA sequence: TGTGCCAGCAGTGAGGGGGGACAGGGGAGGTTTAGGCTGTTTTTT.

This clonotype was counted only a few times. The rearrangement links TRBV7-9 to TRBJ1-1; D is unclear. V lost 1 base and J 1 base, leaving 10 bases between the germline ends. This CDR3 spans 15 amino acids. Germline values: CDR1 SEHNR, CDR2 FQNEAQ (reference sequence). The CDR3 is CASSLGPPANTEAFF. The DNA for the CDR3 is TGTGCCAGCAGCTTAGGGCCCCCCGCGAACACTGAAGCTTTCTTT.

This clonotype has only one observation. This chain joins TRBV20-1 and TRBJ2-1, with 9 nucleotides matching TRBD1. V trimming: 4 bases; J trimming: 7 bases; junction bases outside the gene matches: 14. CDR1 and CDR2 from the germline V gene are DFQATT and SNEGSKA (reference sequence). The CDR3 extends over 16 amino acids. CDR3 DNA sequence: TGCAGTGCTATCTCAGCGGGACAGGGTTTAGGTAATGAGCAGTTCTTC. It is translated as CSAISAGQGLGNEQFF.

The rearrangement links TRBV2 to TRBJ2-7, with 9 nucleotides matching TRBD2. The CDR3 has 12 residues. Germline values: CDR1 SNHLY, CDR2 FYNNEI. The junction had 4 bases not matched to a gene; V was cut back by 10 bases and J by 3 bases. The CDR3 loop reads CATNSGGYEQYF. The CDR3 DNA reads TGTGCCACAAATAGCGGGGGCTACGAGCAGTACTTC.

This clonotype was picked up a small number of times. At one end the junction does not follow the germline gene, possibly because of a read error. CDR3 nucleotides: TGTGCTAGCAGCTTGGGGCCCGAATCCTACGAGCAGTACTTC. Amino acids: CASSLGPESYEQYF. The V and J genes are TRBV7-7 and TRBJ2-7; the D gene is possibly TRBD1 (5 bases). The CDR3 is 14 residues long. CDR1 is SSHAT, CDR2 FNYEAQ, per germline (reference sequence).

This chain connects TRBV5-1 to TRBJ2-1, with a possible D match to TRBD1 (5 bases). The CDR3 contains 14 residues. Trimming removed 2 bases at V and 4 bases at J, with 10 bases between. The germline CDR1 and CDR2 sequences are SGHRS and YFSETQ. CDR3 loop: CASSLGEGYNEQFF. Here the CDR3 DNA reads TGCGCCAGCAGCTTAGGGGAAGGGTACAATGAGCAGTTCTTC.

The chain employs TRBV20-1 and TRBJ1-2, with a weak D call TRBD1 (5 bases). This CDR3 has 14 amino acids. Germline V gene data show CDR1 as DFQATT and CDR2 as SNEGSKA (reference sequence). With 6 bases removed from V and 1 base from J, the gap between germline ends came to 15 bases. The CDR3 DNA sequence: TGCAGTGCATCTCGGGACTCGGTTAACTATGGCTACACCTTC. Its translation is CSASRDSVNYGYTF.

The V and J genes are TRBV20-1 and TRBJ2-4; perhaps TRBD1 as D (5 bases). CDR1 and CDR2 from the germline V gene are DFQATT and SNEGSKA (reference sequence). This CDR3 is built from 13 residues. Trimming took 2 bases from V and 8 from J, leaving 13 bases between them. CDR3 residues: CSARMGPGDIQYF. Here the CDR3 DNA reads TGCAGTGCTAGAATGGGGCCTGGTGACATTCAGTACTTC.

The chain uses TRBV6-5 and TRBJ1-4, with TRBD1 matching over 7 bases. The J segment lost 12 bases and the V segment lost 2 bases, leaving 6 bases of the junction unmatched. From germline, CDR1 is MNHEY and CDR2 SVGAGI. This CDR3 has 13 residues. The DNA of the CDR3 is TGTGCCAGCAGTTACGGGGGCGACAGGGAACTGTTTTTT. This translates into CASSYGGDRELFF.

The gene calls are TRBV24-1 and TRBJ2-2; 11 bases match TRBD2. The J segment lost 1 base and the V segment lost 4 bases, leaving 13 bases of the junction unmatched. The CDR3 loop spans 20 amino acids. CDR1 is KGHDR, CDR2 SFDVKD, per germline. For the CDR3, the DNA is TGTGCCACCAGTGACCCTGACCCCGCGGGACTAGCGGTGAACACCGGGGAGCTGTTTTTT. Its protein is CATSDPDPAGLAVNTGELFF.

The table lists this clonotype with a few counts. V is TRBV7-8 and J is TRBJ2-1; possibly TRBD1 for D (7 bases). In germline, CDR1 is SGHVS, CDR2 FQNEAQ. The CDR3 contains 11 residues. V was cut by 8 bases and J by 6 bases, with 8 bases left in between. The CDR3 here is CASQGGNEQFF. CDR3 bases: TGTGCCAGCCAGGGGGGCAATGAGCAGTTCTTC.

This clonotype was detected a few times. This chain uses TRBV7-2 with TRBJ1-2, with D unclear. Trimming pared 7 bases from V and 2 bases from J, leaving 11 bases between. The CDR3 is 13 amino acids. Germline CDR1 is SGHTA and CDR2 is FQGNSA. The CDR3 sequence: CASTPQINYGYTF. The DNA for the CDR3 is TGTGCCAGCACCCCACAAATCAACTATGGCTACACCTTC.

A remark on this clonotype: Given the absence of the conserved phenylalanine or tryptophan at the CDR3 end, a read error is likely. The chain recombines TRBV20-1 with TRBJ2-7; D not certain. Trimming pared 1 base from V and 0 bases from J, leaving 10 bases between. Germline V gene data show CDR1 as DFQATT and CDR2 as SNEGSKA (reference sequence). The CDR3 spans 14 residues. The chain's CDR3 is CSARVPESSYEQYS. Here the CDR3 DNA reads TGCAGTGCTAGAGTACCGGAGAGCTCCTACGAGCAGTACTCC.

This clonotype occurred many times. The V gene is TRBV4-1, the J gene TRBJ1-6, with 7 bases lining up with TRBD1. This CDR3 region has 15 residues. V dropped 3 bases and J dropped 6; count of bases not matched to a gene: 5. Germline CDR1 MGHRA, CDR2 YSYEKL. CDR3 amino acids: CASSHPTGFNSPLHF. The CDR3 nucleotides read TGCGCCAGCAGCCATCCGACAGGGTTTAATTCACCCCTCCACTTT.

This clonotype was detected many times. The genes are TRBV12-3 or TRBV12-4 and TRBJ1-5, with TRBD1 matching 10 bases. V dropped 5 bases and J dropped 9; count of bases not matched to a gene: 16. The CDR3 totals 17 residues. Here the CDR3 reads CASSVTGTGVGGRPQHF. For the CDR3, the DNA is TGTGCCAGCAGTGTTACCGGGACAGGGGTTGGGGGTAGGCCCCAGCATTTT.

This clonotype was detected only a few times. J is TRBJ1-6 and V is TRBV4-1; 11 bases line up with TRBD1. CDR3 length equals 18 residues. Germline lookup yields CDR1 MGHRA and CDR2 YSYEKL. V was clipped by 4 bases and J by 10 bases; unmatched bases: 15. In DNA form, the CDR3 reads TGCGCCAGCAGCCTTTGGACAGGGGGCGCCTTGGGAGAATCACCCCTCCACTTT. Its translation: CASSLWTGGALGESPLHF.

This clonotype came up a few times. The chain carries TRBV12-3 or TRBV12-4 and TRBJ1-5, with no clear D. The CDR3 runs to 15 residues. V was cut by 4 bases and J by 1 base, with 11 bases left in between. As DNA, the CDR3 is TGTGCCAGCAGTTCGGAAGGGTCGAGCAATCAGCCCCAGCATTTT. Amino acids: CASSSEGSSNQPQHF.

In its sample, this clonotype was seen a few times. The chain employs TRBV6-5 and TRBJ2-3; 9 bases map to TRBD2. The CDR3 consists of 17 residues. Germline CDR1 is MNHEY and CDR2 is SVGAGI. Trimming removed 2 bases from V and 2 bases from J; junction bases left unmatched: 8. The CDR3 DNA reads TGTGCCAGCAGTTACCGGGGCGGGAGGGCCTACACAGATACGCAGTATTTT. Translating it yields CASSYRGGRAYTDTQYF.

This clonotype came up a few times. The chain joins TRBV12-3 or TRBV12-4 to TRBJ1-6; D perhaps matches TRBD1 (6 bases). The CDR3 is made up of 16 amino acids. V lost 5 bases and J lost 0, with 11 bases in between. The CDR3 DNA reads TGTGCCAGCAGTGCGGGACACAACTCCTATAATTCACCCCTCCACTTT. Amino acid sequence: CASSAGHNSYNSPLHF.

This clonotype has at least ten counts. The chain carries TRBV2 and TRBJ2-2; D is uncertain. The CDR3 runs 14 residues. Germline assignment: CDR1 SNHLY and CDR2 FYNNEI. V lost 4 bases to trimming and J lost 3 bases, with 9 bases between them. This chain's CDR3 is CASSAQRDTGELFF. In DNA form, the CDR3 reads TGTGCCAGCAGTGCCCAGCGAGACACCGGGGAGCTGTTTTTT.

The chain uses TRBV4-1 and TRBJ2-7; D is uncertain. The germline V gene has CDR1 MGHRA and CDR2 YSYEKL. Trimming stripped 2 bases from V and 5 bases from J, with 13 bases between. The CDR3 runs 14 residues. The chain's CDR3 is CASSQTANLDEQYF. Here the CDR3 DNA reads TGCGCCAGCAGCCAAACAGCCAACTTGGACGAGCAGTACTTC.

The chain couples TRBV7-2 to TRBJ2-1; 13 nucleotides match TRBD2. CDR1 and CDR2 (germline): SGHTA, FQGNSA. V lost 3 bases, J lost 15 bases, and 8 bases stayed unmatched. This CDR3 region has 14 residues. CDR3: CASSLELAGGPRFF. CDR3 in DNA: TGTGCCAGCAGCTTGGAACTAGCGGGAGGGCCTCGGTTCTTC.